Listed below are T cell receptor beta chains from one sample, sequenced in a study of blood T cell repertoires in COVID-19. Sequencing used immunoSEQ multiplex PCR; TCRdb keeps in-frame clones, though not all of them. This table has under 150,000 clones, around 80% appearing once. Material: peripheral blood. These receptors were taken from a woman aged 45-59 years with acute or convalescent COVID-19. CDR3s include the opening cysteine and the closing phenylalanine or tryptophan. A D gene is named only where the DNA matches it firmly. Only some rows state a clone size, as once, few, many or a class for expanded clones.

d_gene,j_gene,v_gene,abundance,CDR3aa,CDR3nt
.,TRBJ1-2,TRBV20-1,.,CSARGGDGYTF,TGCAGTGCTAGGGGGGGGGATGGCTACACCTTC
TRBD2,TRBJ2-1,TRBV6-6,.,CASRDISGGAYEQFF,TGTGCCAGCAGAGACATTAGCGGGGGGGCTTATGAGCAGTTCTTC
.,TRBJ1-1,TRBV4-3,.,CASSQARGTEAFF,TGCGCCAGCAGCCAAGCCCGGGGCACTGAAGCTTTCTTT
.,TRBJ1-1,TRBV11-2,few,CASSLSGSTEAFF,TGTGCCAGCAGCTTAAGCGGGAGCACTGAAGCTTTCTTT
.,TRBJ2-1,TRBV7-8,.,CASSLARSEREQFF,TGTGCCAGCAGCTTAGCGCGATCGGAGAGAGAGCAGTTCTTC
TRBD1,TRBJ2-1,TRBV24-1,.,CATSATTRDSSYNEQFF,TGTGCCACCAGTGCCACGACCCGGGACAGTTCCTACAATGAGCAGTTCTTC
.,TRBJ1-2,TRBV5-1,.,CASSLGSRGYTF,TGCGCCAGCAGCTTGGGGAGTCGAGGCTACACCTTC
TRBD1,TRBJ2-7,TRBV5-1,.,CASSLLGTGAMNYEQYF,TGCGCCAGCAGCTTGCTGGGGACAGGGGCGATGAACTACGAGCAGTACTTC
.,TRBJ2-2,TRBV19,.,CASIRTAGDTGELFF,TGTGCCAGTATTCGAACCGCAGGGGACACCGGGGAGCTGTTTTTT
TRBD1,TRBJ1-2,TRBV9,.,CASSAGQGIYGYTF,TGTGCCAGCAGCGCCGGACAGGGGATCTATGGCTACACCTTC
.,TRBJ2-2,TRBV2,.,CASSEGTVYRELFF,TGTGCCAGCAGTGAAGGGACAGTGTACCGGGAGCTGTTTTTT
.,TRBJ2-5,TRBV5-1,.,CASSVGVQGETQYF,TGCGCCAGCAGCGTTGGAGTCCAGGGAGAGACCCAGTACTTC
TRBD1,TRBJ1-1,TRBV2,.,CASGQDTEAFF,TGTGCCAGCGGACAGGACACTGAAGCTTTCTTT
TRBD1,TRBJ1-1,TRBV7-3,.,CASSFNRGTEAFF,TGTGCCAGCAGCTTCAACAGGGGAACTGAAGCTTTCTTT
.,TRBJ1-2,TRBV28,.,CASSRIDYGYTF,TGTGCCAGCAGCCGCATAGACTATGGCTACACCTTC
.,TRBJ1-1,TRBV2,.,CANGWTEAFF,TGTGCCAACGGGTGGACTGAAGCTTTCTTT
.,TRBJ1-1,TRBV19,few,CATRRGEVTEAFF,TGTGCCACTCGGCGAGGAGAGGTCACTGAAGCTTTCTTT
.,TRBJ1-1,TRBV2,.,CASTNAGSQTEAFF,TGTGCCAGCACCAACGCAGGCTCCCAGACTGAAGCTTTCTTT
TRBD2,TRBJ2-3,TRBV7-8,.,CASSYSGGAELSTDTQYF,TGTGCCAGCAGCTACAGCGGGGGGGCCGAATTGAGCACAGATACGCAGTATTTT
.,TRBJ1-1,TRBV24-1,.,CATRSHRDTEAFF,TGTGCCACCCGATCCCATAGAGACACTGAAGCTTTCTTT
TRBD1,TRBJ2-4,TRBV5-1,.,CASSLGQGENIQYF,TGCGCCAGCAGCTTGGGACAGGGGGAAAACATTCAGTACTTC
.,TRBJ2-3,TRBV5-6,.,CASSQTSGPDTQYF,TGTGCCAGCAGCCAAACATCGGGTCCCGATACGCAGTATTTT
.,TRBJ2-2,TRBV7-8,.,CASSLSSGAGELFF,TGTGCCAGCAGCTTAAGTTCAGGGGCCGGGGAGCTGTTTTTT
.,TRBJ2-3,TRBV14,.,CASSLRLNTDTQYF,TGTGCCAGCAGCCTGAGACTCAACACAGATACGCAGTATTTT
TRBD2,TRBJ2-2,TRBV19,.,CASSSSGGALGELFF,TGTGCCAGTAGTAGTAGCGGGGGGGCCCTCGGGGAGCTGTTTTTT
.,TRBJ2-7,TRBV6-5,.,CASSYSGEVPGYEQYF,TGTGCCAGCAGTTACTCGGGGGAGGTACCCGGCTACGAGCAGTACTTC
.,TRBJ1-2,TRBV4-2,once,CASSRDPRSTTPYGYTF,TGTGCCAGCAGCCGAGACCCACGGTCAACCACGCCCTATGGCTACACCTTC
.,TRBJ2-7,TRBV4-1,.,CASSQGEGTTYEQYF,TGCGCCAGCAGCCAAGGGGAAGGGACAACCTACGAGCAGTACTTC
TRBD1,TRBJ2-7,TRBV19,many,CASSTGTGSYEQYF,TGTGCCAGTAGTACCGGGACAGGGAGCTACGAGCAGTACTTC
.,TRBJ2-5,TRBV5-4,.,CASSLYRQETQYF,TGTGCCAGCAGCTTGTACAGGCAAGAGACCCAGTACTTC
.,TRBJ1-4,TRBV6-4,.,CASKCPHRGTDEKLFF,TGTGCCAGCAAGTGTCCCCACCGGGGAACCGATGAAAAACTGTTTTTT
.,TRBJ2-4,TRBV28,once,CASSSSPRENIQYF,TGTGCCAGCAGTTCAAGCCCCCGAGAAAACATTCAGTACTTC
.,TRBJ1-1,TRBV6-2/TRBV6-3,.,CASSLTENTEAFF,TGTGCCAGCAGCCTCACAGAGAACACTGAAGCTTTCTTT
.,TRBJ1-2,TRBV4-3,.,CASSQERGTNYGYTF,TGCGCCAGCAGCCAAGAGCGGGGGACCAACTATGGCTACACCTTC
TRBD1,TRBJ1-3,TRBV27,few,CASKNRGSGNTIYF,TGTGCCAGCAAAAACAGGGGATCTGGAAACACCATATATTTT
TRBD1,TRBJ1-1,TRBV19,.,CASSDRGSTEAFF,TGTGCCAGTAGCGACAGGGGGTCCACTGAAGCTTTCTTT